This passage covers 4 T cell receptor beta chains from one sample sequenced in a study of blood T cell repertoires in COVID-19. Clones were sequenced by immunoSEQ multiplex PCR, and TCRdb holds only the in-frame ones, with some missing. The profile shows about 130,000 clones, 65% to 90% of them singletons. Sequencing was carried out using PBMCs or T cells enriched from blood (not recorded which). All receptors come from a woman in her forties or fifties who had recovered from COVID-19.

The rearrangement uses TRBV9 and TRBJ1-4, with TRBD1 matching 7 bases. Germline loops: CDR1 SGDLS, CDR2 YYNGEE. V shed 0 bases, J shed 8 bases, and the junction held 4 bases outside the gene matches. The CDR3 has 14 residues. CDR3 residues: CASSVGQGLEKLFF. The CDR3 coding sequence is TGTGCCAGCAGCGTAGGACAGGGTCTAGAAAAACTGTTTTTT.

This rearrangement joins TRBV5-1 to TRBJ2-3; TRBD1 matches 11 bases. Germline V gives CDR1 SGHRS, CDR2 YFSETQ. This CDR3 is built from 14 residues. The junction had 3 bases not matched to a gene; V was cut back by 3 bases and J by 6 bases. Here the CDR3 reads CASSWDRGTDTQYF. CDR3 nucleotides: TGCGCCAGCAGCTGGGACAGGGGGACCGATACGCAGTATTTT.

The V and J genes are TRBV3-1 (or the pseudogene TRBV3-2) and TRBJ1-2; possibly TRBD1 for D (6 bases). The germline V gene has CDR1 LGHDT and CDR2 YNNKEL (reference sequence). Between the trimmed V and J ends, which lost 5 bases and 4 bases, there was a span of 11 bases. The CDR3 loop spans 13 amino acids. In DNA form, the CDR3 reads TGTGCCAGCAGCACACAGGGTACCTATGGCTACACCTTC. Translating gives CASSTQGTYGYTF.

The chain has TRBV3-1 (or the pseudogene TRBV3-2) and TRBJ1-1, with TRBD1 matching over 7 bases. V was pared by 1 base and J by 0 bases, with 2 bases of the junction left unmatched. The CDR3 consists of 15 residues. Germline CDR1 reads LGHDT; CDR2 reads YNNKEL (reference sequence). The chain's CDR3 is CASSQGTGMNTEAFF. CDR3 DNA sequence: TGTGCCAGCAGCCAAGGGACAGGTATGAACACTGAAGCTTTCTTT.